These 23 T cell receptor beta chains share one sample of origin, sequenced in a study of blood T cell repertoires in COVID-19 (TCRdb year 2020). The library came from the immunoSEQ multiplex PCR assay. The source is immuneACCESS, and TCRdb retained only in-frame sequences with V and J called. Part of the clones is not carried over; for the studies checked, unresolved V genes explain less than half of this, and the remainder is unexplained. This sample holds hundreds of thousands of clones; almost 90% were observed only once. Of the sample, around 1.4% falls within the top ten clones. Sequencing was performed on peripheral blood. These TCRs come from an older man with acute or convalescent COVID-19.

V and J are TRBV3-1 (or the pseudogene TRBV3-2) and TRBJ1-2, with D possibly matching TRBD1 (5 bases). This CDR3 region has 13 residues. The V end was cut by 5 bases, the J end by 3 bases, with 10 bases between. Germline-derived CDR1 and CDR2 are LGHDT and YNNKEL (reference sequence). CDR3 amino acids: CASSLQVYYGYTF. DNA for the CDR3: TGTGCCAGCAGCTTACAGGTTTACTATGGCTACACCTTC.

V usage is TRBV5-1 and J usage is TRBJ2-5, with TRBD1 matching 9 bases. The germline CDR1 and CDR2 sequences are SGHRS and YFSETQ. Trimming took 4 bases from V and 5 from J; bases not matched to a gene: 12. The CDR3 spans 16 residues. The CDR3 bases are TGCGCCAGCAGCCCCTTAGTGACAGGGGGAAAGGAGACCCAGTACTTC. Its translation is CASSPLVTGGKETQYF. Together with reference TRBV5-1 and TRBJ2-5, the CDR3 gives the full variable domain: KAGVTQTPRYLIKTRGQQVTLSCSPISGHRSVSWYQQTPGQGLQFLFEYFSETQRNKGNFPGRFSGRQFSNSRSEMNVSTLELGDSALYLCASSPLVTGGKETQYFGPGTRLLVL.

This chain links TRBV5-1 with TRBJ2-7; maybe TRBD1 (5 bases). Deletions cut 2 bases from V and 6 bases from J, with 18 bases between. The germline gives CDR1 SGHRS, CDR2 YFSETQ. This CDR3 region has 15 residues. The CDR3 spells CASSFDSSLYGEQYF. The CDR3 DNA is TGCGCCAGCAGCTTTGACAGCTCCCTCTACGGCGAGCAGTACTTC.

The V gene is TRBV4-3, the J gene TRBJ2-3, with D possibly TRBD2 on 6 matching bases. The CDR3 runs to 18 residues. V lost 0 bases and J lost 2, with 18 bases in between. Per the germline V gene, CDR1 is LGHNA and CDR2 is YSLEER. The chain's CDR3 is CASSQEGAMGTSTDTQYF. For the CDR3, the DNA is TGCGCCAGCAGCCAAGAAGGAGCTATGGGGACTTCCACAGATACGCAGTATTTT.

As concerns this clone: This sample also contains other DNA sequences that code for the same CDR3. The CDR3 loop is CASSIGGGRQPQHF. CDR3 in DNA: TGTGCCAGTAGTATAGGCGGGGGGCGTCAGCCCCAGCATTTT. The chain links TRBV19 to TRBJ1-5, with TRBD1 as a possible D gene (6 bases). The CDR3 length is 14 residues. CDR1 and CDR2 from the germline V gene are LNHDA and SQIVND (reference sequence). Trimming removed 1 base at V and 6 bases at J, with 10 bases between.

V and J are TRBV28 and TRBJ1-2, with a tentative D call TRBD1 (5 bases). CDR1 is MDHEN and CDR2 is SYDVKM in the germline V gene. The CDR3 covers 14 residues. V was shortened by 1 base and J by 8 bases, with 14 bases between the two germline ends. The CDR3 spells CASSLSTPGPGYTF. The CDR3 DNA follows: TGTGCCAGCAGTTTATCCACCCCAGGGCCCGGCTACACCTTC.

This sequence joins TRBV6-6 and TRBJ1-5; tentative D call: TRBD1 (5 bases). Germline V gene data show CDR1 as MNHNY and CDR2 as SVGAGI (reference sequence). CDR3 length equals 15 residues. Trimming stripped 10 bases from V and 0 bases from J, with 16 bases between. This CDR3 is CATLKGPYSNQPQHF. The CDR3 DNA reads TGTGCCACTCTGAAGGGGCCATATAGCAATCAGCCCCAGCATTTT.

V gene TRBV7-8 combines with J gene TRBJ1-1; no clear D. Germline V gene data show CDR1 as SGHVS and CDR2 as FQNEAQ. This CDR3 has 14 residues. V lost 5 bases, J lost 4 bases, and 14 bases lay in between. The CDR3 coding sequence is TGTGCCAGCAGCCCCAGAGGTCGAGGCACTGAAGCTTTCTTT. This translates into CASSPRGRGTEAFF.

The chain recombines TRBV18 with TRBJ2-7; D is perhaps TRBD2 (5 bases). The length of the CDR3 is 13 residues. V dropped 2 bases and J dropped 6 bases, with 11 bases sitting between them. Germline V gene sequence: CDR1 KGHSH, CDR2 LQKENI. CDR3 residues: CASSPEGSGEQYF. The CDR3 DNA is TGTGCCAGCTCACCAGAGGGATCAGGCGAGCAGTACTTC.

The CDR3 DNA is TGTGCCAGCAGCTTAGACAGGACTGGAAACACCATATATTTT. Residues: CASSLDRTGNTIYF. The J gene is TRBJ1-3, the V gene TRBV11-2; D call uncertain. This CDR3 has 14 residues. Trimming cost V 0 bases and J 2 bases, with 5 bases left between them. The germline V gene encodes CDR1 SGHAT and CDR2 FQNNGV.

The chain has TRBV19 and TRBJ2-5; possibly TRBD1 for D (6 bases). The CDR3 length is 13 residues. Between the trimmed V and J ends, which lost 5 bases and 5 bases, there was a span of 12 bases. From germline, CDR1 is LNHDA and CDR2 SQIVND (reference sequence). The CDR3 reads CASSDRRLETQYF. The CDR3 bases are TGTGCCAGTAGTGACAGGCGGCTCGAGACCCAGTACTTC. The entire variable domain, with the rest obtained from reference TRBV19 and TRBJ2-5, is as follows: DGGITQSPKYLFRKEGQNVTLSCEQNLNHDAMYWYRQDPGQGLRLIYYSQIVNDFQKGDIAEGYSVSREKKESFPLTVTSAQKNPTAFYLCASSDRRLETQYFGPGTRLLVL.

The chain joins TRBV6-5 to TRBJ1-4; D is uncertain. In germline, CDR1 is MNHEY, CDR2 SVGAGI. V lost 5 bases, J lost 0 bases, and 10 bases lay in between. The CDR3 totals 15 residues. This CDR3 reads CASSPTGATNEKLFF. The CDR3 nucleotides are TGTGCCAGCAGTCCCACCGGGGCAACTAATGAAAAACTGTTTTTT.

This chain uses TRBV28 with TRBJ2-5; the D gene is possibly TRBD2 (7 bases). Per the germline V gene, CDR1 is MDHEN and CDR2 is SYDVKM. The V end was cut by 4 bases, the J end by 5 bases, with 23 bases between. The CDR3 is made up of 17 amino acids. The CDR3, as DNA: TGTGCCAGCAGTTCCCTTGGCGGGGGCGCGGGTGATGAGACCCAGTACTTC. Encoded protein: CASSSLGGGAGDETQYF.

The V gene is TRBV7-3, the J gene TRBJ1-1; maybe TRBD1 (5 bases). The CDR3 is made up of 15 amino acids. Germline lookup yields CDR1 SGHTA and CDR2 FQGTGA. V lost 0 bases to trimming and J lost 1 base, with 9 bases between them. The CDR3 DNA reads as TGTGCCAGCAGCTTAACAGGGGATGGGAACACTGAAGCTTTCTTT. Amino acid sequence: CASSLTGDGNTEAFF.

This rearrangement joins TRBV6-5 to TRBJ1-1, with D uncertain. The CDR3 is 13 residues long. The germline CDR1 and CDR2 sequences are MNHEY and SVGAGI. The V end lost 6 bases, the J end lost 1 base, and 9 bases lay between the germline ends. The CDR3 DNA follows: TGTGCCAGCAGCGGCCGCGGGAACACTGAAGCTTTCTTT. Amino acids: CASSGRGNTEAFF.

V usage is TRBV7-8 and J usage is TRBJ2-3, with TRBD1 matching over 9 bases. The CDR3 is made up of 16 amino acids. After removal of 1 base from V and 2 bases from J, the junction contained 4 bases not matched to a gene. Germline CDR1 reads SGHVS; CDR2 reads FQNEAQ. CDR3 loop: CASSLVTGGYTDTQYF. Here the CDR3 DNA reads TGTGCCAGCAGCTTAGTGACAGGGGGTTACACAGATACGCAGTATTTT.

This clone was seen only once. The chain has TRBV28 and TRBJ2-7; 10 nucleotides line up with TRBD1. Unmatched junction bases numbered 5, after V lost 7 bases and J lost 2 bases. The CDR3 covers 14 residues. Germline V gives CDR1 MDHEN, CDR2 SYDVKM. CDR3 residues: CASTQGTGAYEQYF. In nucleotides, the CDR3 is TGTGCCAGCACCCAGGGGACAGGGGCCTACGAGCAGTACTTC.

This clone was seen once. The rearrangement joins TRBV5-4 to TRBJ1-6; 7 bases line up with TRBD1. The CDR3 totals 14 residues. CDR1 is SGHNT, CDR2 YYREEE, per germline (reference sequence). With 5 bases clipped from V and 6 bases from J, the junction kept 5 bases outside the gene matches. The CDR3 region has the DNA TGTGCCAGCAGGAACCGGGACAGTAATTCACCCCTCCACTTT. Translated, it gives CASRNRDSNSPLHF.

The chain joins TRBV2 to TRBJ1-6, with 9 bases aligning to TRBD1. Trimming removed 3 bases from V and 6 bases from J; junction bases left unmatched: 9. This CDR3 is built from 17 residues. The germline V gene has CDR1 SNHLY and CDR2 FYNNEI. The DNA for the CDR3 is TGTGCCAGCAGTGAGTCTACAGGGGGCGGTGGTAATTCACCCCTCCACTTT. It translates to CASSESTGGGGNSPLHF.

The chain combines TRBV9 with TRBJ2-4; 11 nucleotides match TRBD1. CDR3 length: 16 residues. V lost 4 bases to trimming and J lost 8 bases; unmatched junction nucleotides: 11. Germline lookup yields CDR1 SGDLS and CDR2 YYNGEE. The CDR3 spells CASSPRTGGSGHIQYF. CDR3 bases: TGTGCCAGCAGCCCTAGGACAGGGGGCTCAGGCCACATTCAGTACTTC.

The chain uses TRBV6-4 and TRBJ1-1; D gene ambiguous. This CDR3 has 13 residues. Germline CDR1 reads MRHNA; CDR2 reads SNTAGT. V was trimmed by 6 bases and J by 5 bases, leaving 13 bases between them. In DNA, the CDR3 is TGTGCCAGCAGCCAGGAGGTAGGGACTGAAGCTTTCTTT. Residues: CASSQEVGTEAFF.

J is TRBJ1-1 and V is TRBV7-9; 7 bases are a match to TRBD1. CDR1 is SEHNR and CDR2 is FQNEAQ in the germline V gene (reference sequence). CDR3 size: 14 residues. Trimming removed 5 bases from V and 5 bases from J; junction bases left unmatched: 8. As DNA, the CDR3 is TGTGCCAGCAGCCCCGACAGGGTAAGGACTGAAGCTTTCTTT. It encodes CASSPDRVRTEAFF.

There are a few counts of this clone. The V and J genes are TRBV6-6 and TRBJ1-1; D not resolved. The ends were cut back, 5 bases at V and 9 bases at J, with 16 bases in the middle. The CDR3 covers 13 residues. Per germline, CDR1 MNHNY and CDR2 SVGAGI (reference sequence). The CDR3 protein is CASSTRENDQAFF. The CDR3 DNA reads as TGTGCCAGCAGTACGAGGGAGAACGACCAAGCTTTCTTT.